This entry is about one TCR beta chain. The antigen is not known. CDR3 length: 16 amino acids. The germline gives CDR1 SGHKS, CDR2 YYEKEE (reference sequence). V was cut by 0 bases and J by 0 bases, with 12 bases left in between. The data stem from a study of CD8 T cells in ankylosing spondylitis. Quantitative 5'-RACE with molecular barcodes was used to make the TCR beta libraries. MiXCR, applied by TCRdb to the 5' RACE reads, yields one record per CDR3 protein. The repertoire has roughly 670,000 distinct CDR3 sequences, 15% to 20% of them found once; the top ten carry 15% to 20%. Regarding the study as a whole: In the blood and synovial fluid of reactive arthritis, some motif variants had been previously reported. In ankylosing spondylitis blood, a motif of eight highly homologous TCR beta variants appeared characteristic.

Source material: blood, either unsorted or a sorted T cell fraction (not recorded which). This clonotype was obtained from a male donor with ankylosing spondylitis. The chain is built from TRBV5-5 and TRBJ1-2; D gene ambiguous. The CDR3 spells CASSLEGPGTNYGYTF. CDR3 coding DNA: TGTGCCAGCAGCTTGGAAGGCCCGGGAACTAACTATGGCTACACCTTC. The full variable domain, completed using reference TRBV5-5 and TRBJ1-2, is DAGVTQSPTHLIKTRGQQVTLRCSPISGHKSVSWYQQVLGQGPQFIFQYYEKEERGRGNFPDRFSARQFPNYSSELNVNALLLGDSALYLCASSLEGPGTNYGYTFGSGTRLTVV.